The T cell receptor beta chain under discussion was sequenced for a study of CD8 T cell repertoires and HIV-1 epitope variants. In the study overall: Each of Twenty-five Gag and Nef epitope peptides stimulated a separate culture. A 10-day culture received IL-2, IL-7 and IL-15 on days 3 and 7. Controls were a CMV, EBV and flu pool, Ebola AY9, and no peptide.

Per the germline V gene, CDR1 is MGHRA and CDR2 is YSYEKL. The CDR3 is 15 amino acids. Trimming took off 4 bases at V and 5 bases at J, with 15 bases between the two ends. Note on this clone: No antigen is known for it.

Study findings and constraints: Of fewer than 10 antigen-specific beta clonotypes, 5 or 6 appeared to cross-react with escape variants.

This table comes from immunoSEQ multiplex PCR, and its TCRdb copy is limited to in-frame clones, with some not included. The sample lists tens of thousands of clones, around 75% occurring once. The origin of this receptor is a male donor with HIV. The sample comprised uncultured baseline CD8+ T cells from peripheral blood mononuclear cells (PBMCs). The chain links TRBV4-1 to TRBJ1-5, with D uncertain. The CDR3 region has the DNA TGCGCCAGCAGCCCCCGACCTGCAGGCGATCAGCCCCAGCATTTT. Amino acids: CASSPRPAGDQPQHF.